Below, one TCR beta chain is given with its context. Antigen specificity is unknown. Sequencing was performed with immunoSEQ multiplex PCR; in TCRdb, only in-frame clones are kept and a portion is missing. The sample has more than 35,000 clones, approximately 90% seen once. Time point of the sample: peak reinfection, 3 to 8 weeks after reinfection detection. Sorted cells were sequenced directly ex vivo without any in vitro expansion. Total naive CD8 T cells were sorted as viable CD3+ CD8+ CD45RO- cells from two donors. This record belongs to a study of memory CD8 T cells in hepatitis C reinfection. Whole-study context: HCV reinfection: RNA-positive following two negative tests at least 60 days apart. Peak reinfection sampling occurred 3 to 8 weeks after detected reinfection.

Findings of the study overall: With about 5 donors, public clonotype conclusions could not be definitive.

Trimming took off 5 bases at V and 0 bases at J, with 16 bases between the two ends. Per germline, CDR1 SGHNT and CDR2 YYREEE (reference sequence). This CDR3 comprises 16 residues. The source is a man younger than 35 with hepatitis C virus infection. The chain is built from TRBV5-4 and TRBJ2-3; perhaps TRBD1 as D (6 bases). The sample comprised naive CD8+ T cells sorted from blood. As DNA, the CDR3 is TGTGCCAGCAGGCCCCCGGGACACCTTAGCACAGATACGCAGTATTTT. Translation gives CASRPPGHLSTDTQYF.